The 15 T cell receptor beta chains given below trace back to one sample, sequenced in a study of blood T cell repertoires in COVID-19. The assay was immunoSEQ multiplex PCR, and TCRdb's table has in-frame clones only and misses some. The data contain 90,000 or so clones, 70% to 80% of them seen just once; the ten biggest clones take up nearly 25%. Sequencing was carried out using peripheral blood. The origin of the receptors is a human donor in a cohort sampled during active COVID-19.

The CDR3 is CASGLALRQPQHF. The CDR3 DNA reads as TGTGCTAGTGGTTTGGCCCTTCGTCAGCCCCAGCATTTT. The rearrangement uses TRBV12-5 and TRBJ1-5; D is unclear. CDR3 length: 13 amino acids. The V end lost 1 base, the J end lost 6 bases, and 7 bases lay between the germline ends. Germline V CDR1 and CDR2: LGHNT, FRNRAP.

This CDR3 is CASSFQGGNYGYTF. In DNA form, the CDR3 reads TGCGCCAGCAGCTTTCAGGGGGGCAACTATGGCTACACCTTC. The chain recombines TRBV5-1 with TRBJ1-2; TRBD1 agrees at 7 bases. V gave up 2 bases and J gave up 2 bases; unmatched junction bases: 3. CDR3 size: 14 residues. The germline V gene encodes CDR1 SGHRS and CDR2 YFSETQ. Drawing the rest from reference TRBV5-1 and TRBJ1-2, the complete variable domain is KAGVTQTPRYLIKTRGQQVTLSCSPISGHRSVSWYQQTPGQGLQFLFEYFSETQRNKGNFPGRFSGRQFSNSRSEMNVSTLELGDSALYLCASSFQGGNYGYTFGSGTRLTVV.

This clone occurred once. This chain links TRBV11-3 with TRBJ2-7; TRBD1 matches 8 bases. Germline assignment: CDR1 SGHNT and CDR2 YENEEA. J gave up 5 bases and V 5 bases, and 5 bases lay outside the gene matches. The CDR3 consists of 13 residues. The CDR3 region is CASSRQGYDEQYF. Written as DNA, the CDR3 is TGTGCCAGCAGCCGACAGGGGTACGACGAGCAGTACTTC.

The V call is TRBV11-2, the J call TRBJ2-1; 9 positions agree with TRBD1. The ends lost 4 bases at V and 4 bases at J; junction bases unmatched: 8. Per the germline V gene, CDR1 is SGHAT and CDR2 is FQNNGV. There are 16 residues in the CDR3. The CDR3 reads CASSSWETGGYNEQFF. CDR3 nucleotide sequence: TGTGCCAGCAGCTCCTGGGAGACAGGGGGTTACAATGAGCAGTTCTTC.

The chain joins TRBV6-2 or TRBV6-3 to TRBJ2-2; the D gene is possibly TRBD2 (6 bases). V gave up 6 bases and J gave up 1 base, with 6 bases separating them. This CDR3 is 13 amino acids long. CDR1 is MNHEY, CDR2 SVGEGT, per germline. The CDR3 here is CASSGRNTGELFF. The CDR3 DNA is TGTGCCAGCAGCGGGAGGAACACCGGGGAGCTGTTTTTT.

The chain recombines TRBV4-1 with TRBJ2-1, with 8 bases matching TRBD2. The junction had 16 bases not matched to a gene; V was cut back by 4 bases and J by 8 bases. The CDR3 runs to 17 residues. Germline-derived CDR1 and CDR2 are MGHRA and YSYEKL. CDR3 bases: TGCGCCAGCAGCCTCTTAAGCGGGAGAGGGCTGAGCGATGAGCAGTTCTTC. Translated, it gives CASSLLSGRGLSDEQFF.

This clone has only a few counts. The chain carries TRBV2 and TRBJ2-1, with 8 bases that match TRBD2. CDR1 and CDR2 from the germline V gene are SNHLY and FYNNEI. The V and J ends lost 7 bases and 3 bases, in that order; junction bases with no gene match: 5. This CDR3 comprises 14 residues. CDR3 loop: CASNGGRLYNEQFF. DNA of the CDR3: TGTGCCAGCAACGGCGGGAGGCTCTACAATGAGCAGTTCTTC.

The genes are TRBV6-5 and TRBJ1-5; D is unresolved. The CDR3 is made up of 13 amino acids. The V end lost 6 bases, the J end lost 5 bases, and 11 bases lay between the germline ends. The germline V gene encodes CDR1 MNHEY and CDR2 SVGAGI. CDR3 nucleotides: TGTGCCAGCAGCCTTACGGTGCATCAGCCCCAGCATTTT. This translates into CASSLTVHQPQHF.

The rearrangement uses TRBV6-5 and TRBJ2-5, with 7 bases aligning to TRBD1. Germline trimming cut 0 bases from V and 4 bases from J; bases unmatched to any gene: 8. The CDR3 consists of 16 residues. Germline V lookup: CDR1 MNHEY, CDR2 SVGAGI. CDR3 region: CASSYSFSGGRETQYF. CDR3 nucleotide sequence: TGTGCCAGCAGTTACTCGTTCTCAGGGGGTCGAGAGACCCAGTACTTC.

The V gene is TRBV13, the J gene TRBJ2-1; 9 bases line up with TRBD2. Germline V CDR1 and CDR2: PRHDT, FYEKMQ (reference sequence). CDR3 size: 12 residues. V shed 5 bases, J shed 14 bases, and the junction held 7 bases outside the gene matches. The CDR3 sequence is CASSTRTSDKFF. The CDR3 nucleotides read TGTGCCAGCAGCACCAGGACTAGCGACAAGTTCTTC. Filled out from reference TRBV13 and TRBJ2-1, the complete variable domain reads AAGVIQSPRHLIKEKRETATLKCYPIPRHDTVYWYQQGPGQDPQFLISFYEKMQSDKGSIPDRFSAQQFSDYHSELNMSSLELGDSALYFCASSTRTSDKFFGPGTRLTVL.

The gene calls are TRBV5-6 and TRBJ1-5, with 9 bases matching TRBD1. The CDR3 has 14 amino acids. Trimming took 4 bases from V and 1 from J; bases not matched to a gene: 0. CDR1 is SGHDT, CDR2 YYEEEE, per germline. The CDR3 reads CASSGTGSNQPQHF. The CDR3 DNA reads as TGTGCCAGCAGCGGGACAGGGAGCAATCAGCCCCAGCATTTT.

The rearrangement uses TRBV7-8 and TRBJ2-7; 7 bases fit TRBD1. V shed 2 bases, J shed 3 bases, and the junction held 10 bases outside the gene matches. CDR1 SGHVS and CDR2 FQNEAQ come from the germline V gene. The CDR3 sequence is 16 residues long. The CDR3 DNA is TGTGCCAGCAGCTTACGCGGCCCGGGACAGCTCTACGAGCAGTACTTC. Amino acids: CASSLRGPGQLYEQYF. The variable domain in full, completed from reference TRBV7-8 and TRBJ2-7, reads GAGVSQSPRYKVAKRGQDVALRCDPISGHVSLFWYQQALGQGPEFLTYFQNEAQLDKSGLPSDRFFAERPEGSVSTLKIQRTQQEDSAVYLCASSLRGPGQLYEQYFGPGTRLTVT.

The chain carries TRBV19 and TRBJ2-2, with 7 bases lining up with TRBD2. V lost 3 bases and J lost 6; bases outside the gene matches: 7. Germline V gene sequence: CDR1 LNHDA, CDR2 SQIVND (reference sequence). The CDR3 loop spans 15 amino acids. In nucleotides, the CDR3 is TGTGCCAGTAGTATGGGGGGACTACTCGCCGGGGAGCTGTTTTTT. This translates into CASSMGGLLAGELFF.

The chain combines TRBV21-1 with TRBJ2-3; the D segment call TRBD1 is taken from the table without a DNA check. TRBV21-1 counts as a pseudogene. This CDR3 comprises 15 residues. The CDR3 spells CASSTRTGIRDTQYF. CDR3 coding DNA: TGTGCCAGCAGCACGAGGACAGGGATACGAGATACGCAGTATTTT.

DNA of the CDR3: TGTGCCAGCAGCTTAGGGCTAGCGGAGACCCAGTACTTC. This gives the protein CASSLGLAETQYF. The rearrangement uses TRBV7-9 and TRBJ2-5; D is possibly TRBD2 (6 bases). This CDR3 is 13 amino acids long. V was pared by 1 base and J by 5 bases, with 8 bases between. Germline CDR1 and CDR2: SEHNR and FQNEAQ (reference sequence). The full variable domain, rest sourced from reference TRBV7-9 and TRBJ2-5, is DTGVSQNPRHKITKRGQNVTFRCDPISEHNRLYWYRQTLGQGPEFLTYFQNEAQLEKSRLLSDRFSAERPKGSFSTLEIQRTEQGDSAMYLCASSLGLAETQYFGPGTRLLVL.